One and the same sample provided the 7 T cell receptor beta chains below, sequenced in a study of cytomegalovirus exposure and HLA in healthy donors. With 60 Vbeta and 13 Jbeta primers, the PCR was carried out. Assay used: immunoSEQ multiplex PCR; TCRdb lists only in-frame clones, some missing. Of fewer than 200,000 clones listed, around 67% are singletons. Material for sequencing was PBMCs. The receptors were gathered from a woman aged 18-29 years in good health and CMV-seropositive.

This chain links TRBV27 with TRBJ2-6; 9 nucleotides align to TRBD1. The V and J ends lost 6 bases and 0 bases, in that order; junction bases with no gene match: 0. Germline values: CDR1 MNHEY, CDR2 SMNVEV (reference sequence). The CDR3 contains 15 residues. CDR3 sequence (DNA): TGTGCCAGCAGGACAGGGGGCTCTGGGGCCAACGTCCTGACTTTC. Residues: CASRTGGSGANVLTF.

The chain couples TRBV29-1 to TRBJ1-1, with D perhaps TRBD1 (5 bases). Germline V gene lookup returns CDR1 SQVTM and CDR2 ANQGSEA. The CDR3 covers 14 residues. Trimming cost V 1 base and J 7 bases, with 16 bases left between them. The chain's CDR3 is CSVEVQGSGYEAFF. The DNA for the CDR3 is TGCAGCGTTGAAGTCCAGGGTAGTGGGTATGAAGCTTTCTTT.

This rearrangement joins TRBV7-9 to TRBJ1-4, with a possible D match to TRBD1 (6 bases). This CDR3 comprises 16 residues. The V end lost 1 base, the J end lost 8 bases, and 17 bases lay between the germline ends. Looked up from germline, CDR1 is SEHNR and CDR2 is FQNEAQ (reference sequence). The CDR3 protein is CASSLGGPAGTEKLFF. The CDR3 DNA follows: TGTGCCAGCAGCTTAGGGGGGCCGGCAGGGACCGAAAAACTGTTTTTT.

The chain joins TRBV5-3 to TRBJ2-5; D ambiguous. The better agreement between TRBJ2-7 and the DNA end casts doubt on the J call. TRBV5-3 is noted as an ORF with a role that remains uncertain. CDR3 length: 14 amino acids. DNA of the CDR3: TGTGCCAGAAGCCCCTCCCTGTCATCCTACGAGCAGTACTTC. Amino acids: CARSPSLSSYEQYF.

This clone has just a few counts. The V and J genes are TRBV9 and TRBJ2-1, with D uncertain. V was clipped by 0 bases and J by 4 bases, with 8 bases between them. The CDR3 covers 14 residues. Germline CDR1 reads SGDLS; CDR2 reads YYNGEE. CDR3 in amino acids: CASSVVAEYNEQFF. The CDR3 coding sequence is TGTGCCAGCAGCGTAGTGGCGGAATACAATGAGCAGTTCTTC. Filled out from reference TRBV9 and TRBJ2-1, the complete variable domain reads DSGVTQTPKHLITATGQRVTLRCSPRSGDLSVYWYQQSLDQGLQFLIQYYNGEERAKGNILERFSAQQFPDLHSELNLSSLELGDSALYFCASSVVAEYNEQFFGPGTRLTVL.

The table lists this clone with a few counts. The CDR3 bases are TGTGCCAGCAGCCAGGGGCCCTACGAGCAGTACTTC. This encodes CASSQGPYEQYF. The rearrangement joins TRBV6-5 to TRBJ2-7; the D gene is possibly TRBD1 (6 bases). Per the germline V gene, CDR1 is MNHEY and CDR2 is SVGAGI. Between the trimmed V and J ends, which lost 6 bases and 2 bases, there was a span of 8 bases. The CDR3 extends over 12 amino acids.

This chain connects TRBV5-1 to TRBJ1-1; tentative D call: TRBD1 (6 bases). V was cut by 0 bases and J by 0 bases, with 9 bases left in between. Germline CDR1 and CDR2: SGHRS and YFSETQ. The CDR3 consists of 15 residues. Here the CDR3 reads CASSLGGTLNTEAFF. In DNA, the CDR3 is TGCGCCAGCAGCTTGGGGGGGACATTGAACACTGAAGCTTTCTTT. Based on the CDR3 plus reference TRBV5-1 and TRBJ1-1, the full variable domain is KAGVTQTPRYLIKTRGQQVTLSCSPISGHRSVSWYQQTPGQGLQFLFEYFSETQRNKGNFPGRFSGRQFSNSRSEMNVSTLELGDSALYLCASSLGGTLNTEAFFGQGTRLTVV.